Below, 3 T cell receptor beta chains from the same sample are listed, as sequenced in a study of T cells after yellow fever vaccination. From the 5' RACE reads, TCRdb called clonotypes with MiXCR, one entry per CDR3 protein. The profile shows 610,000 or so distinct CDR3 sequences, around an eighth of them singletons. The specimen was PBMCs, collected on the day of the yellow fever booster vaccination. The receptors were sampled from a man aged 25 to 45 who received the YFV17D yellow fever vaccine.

The CDR3: CASSLDGAPYNEQFF. In DNA, the CDR3 is TGCGCCAGCAGCTTGGACGGGGCCCCATACAATGAGCAGTTCTTC. The chain uses TRBV5-1 and TRBJ2-1, with D perhaps TRBD1 or TRBD2 (5 bases each). Trimming left V 0 bases short and J 4 bases short, with 11 bases between. Germline V gene data show CDR1 as SGHRS and CDR2 as YFSETQ. The CDR3 sequence is 15 residues long.

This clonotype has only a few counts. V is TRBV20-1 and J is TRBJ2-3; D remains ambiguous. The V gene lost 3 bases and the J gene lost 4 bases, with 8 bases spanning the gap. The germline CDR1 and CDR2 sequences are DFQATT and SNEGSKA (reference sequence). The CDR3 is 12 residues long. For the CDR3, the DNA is TGCAGTGCTAGTTTGGGGTCAGATACGCAGTATTTT. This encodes CSASLGSDTQYF.

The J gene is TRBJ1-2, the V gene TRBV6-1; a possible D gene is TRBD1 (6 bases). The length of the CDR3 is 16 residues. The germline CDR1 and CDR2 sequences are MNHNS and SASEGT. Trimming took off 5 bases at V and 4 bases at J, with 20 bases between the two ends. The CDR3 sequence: CASSRTGTQRVYGYTF. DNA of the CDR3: TGTGCCAGCAGTCGGACCGGGACACAACGAGTCTATGGCTACACCTTC.